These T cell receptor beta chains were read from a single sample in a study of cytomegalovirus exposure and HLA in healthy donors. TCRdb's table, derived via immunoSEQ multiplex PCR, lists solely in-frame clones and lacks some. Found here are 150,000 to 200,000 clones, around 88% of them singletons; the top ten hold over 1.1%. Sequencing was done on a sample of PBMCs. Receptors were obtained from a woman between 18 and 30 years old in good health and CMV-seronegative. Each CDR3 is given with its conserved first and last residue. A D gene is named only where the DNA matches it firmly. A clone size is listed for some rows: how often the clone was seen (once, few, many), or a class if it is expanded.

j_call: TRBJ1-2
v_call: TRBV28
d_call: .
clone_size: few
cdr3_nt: TGTGCCAGCAGGCGCTGGCCACGGGATGGCTACACCTTC
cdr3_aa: CASRRWPRDGYTF

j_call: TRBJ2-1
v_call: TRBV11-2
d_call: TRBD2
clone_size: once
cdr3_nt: TGTGCCAGCAGCTTTGGGACTAGCGGCTACTCCTACAATGAGCAGTTCTTC
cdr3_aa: CASSFGTSGYSYNEQFF

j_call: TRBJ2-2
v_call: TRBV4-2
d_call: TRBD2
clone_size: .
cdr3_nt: TGTGCCAGCAGCCTAACTAGCGTGGGGGAGCTGTTTTTT
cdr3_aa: CASSLTSVGELFF

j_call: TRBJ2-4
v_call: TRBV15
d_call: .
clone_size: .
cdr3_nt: TGTGCCACCAGCGTGCGAACACCATACACAGGGTTATACATTCAGTACTTC
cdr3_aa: CATSVRTPYTGLYIQYF

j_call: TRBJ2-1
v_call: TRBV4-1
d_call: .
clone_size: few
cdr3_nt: TGCGCCAGCAGCCCCCTCAACGGGAATGAGCAGTTCTTC
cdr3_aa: CASSPLNGNEQFF

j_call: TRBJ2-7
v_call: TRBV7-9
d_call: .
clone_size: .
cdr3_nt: TGTGCCAGCAGCTCGTTCGACGAGCAGTACTTC
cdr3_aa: CASSSFDEQYF

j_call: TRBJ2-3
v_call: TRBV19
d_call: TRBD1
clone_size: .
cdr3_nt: TGTGCCAGTAGTATGAGGGGTAAGGACAGGTCGGATACGCAGTATTTT
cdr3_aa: CASSMRGKDRSDTQYF

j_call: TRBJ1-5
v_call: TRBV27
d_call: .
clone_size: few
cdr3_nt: TGTGCCAGCAGTTTATCTGCGAGGGAGAGGCCCCAGCATTTT
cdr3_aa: CASSLSARERPQHF

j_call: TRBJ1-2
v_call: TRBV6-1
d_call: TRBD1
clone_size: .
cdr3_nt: TGTGCCAGCAGTGATGGGACAGGGAGGGGCTACACCTTC
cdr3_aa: CASSDGTGRGYTF

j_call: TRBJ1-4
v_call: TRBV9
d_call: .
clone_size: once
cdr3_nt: TGTGCCAGCAGCGTAGGGGTCAGGGCTAATGAAAAACTGTTTTTT
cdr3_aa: CASSVGVRANEKLFF

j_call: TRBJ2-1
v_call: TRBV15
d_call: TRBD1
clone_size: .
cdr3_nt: TGTGCCACCAGCAGAGATTTCGCGACAGGGCTAAATGAGCAGTTCTTC
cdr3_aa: CATSRDFATGLNEQFF

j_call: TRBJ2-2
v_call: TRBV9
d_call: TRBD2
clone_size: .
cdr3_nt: TGTGCCAGCAGCGTAGTAGCGGGGGCAACCACCGGGGAGCTGTTTTTT
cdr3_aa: CASSVVAGATTGELFF

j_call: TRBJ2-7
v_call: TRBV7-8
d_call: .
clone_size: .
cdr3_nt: TGTGCCAGCAGCTTAGGAGGGCTACCCCTGTACGAGCAGTACTTC
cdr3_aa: CASSLGGLPLYEQYF

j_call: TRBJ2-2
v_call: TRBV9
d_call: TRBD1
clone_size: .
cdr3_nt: TGTGCCAGCAGCGTAGAGGACAGGGGAAAGAGGACCGGGGAGCTGTTTTTT
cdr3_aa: CASSVEDRGKRTGELFF

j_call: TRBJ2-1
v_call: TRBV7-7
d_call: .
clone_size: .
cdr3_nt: TGTGCCAGCAGCTCAGCCTCCAATGAGCAGTTCTTC
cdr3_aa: CASSSASNEQFF

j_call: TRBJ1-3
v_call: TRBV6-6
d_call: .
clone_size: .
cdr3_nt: TGTGCCAGCAGTTACTCGACGGGTCGAGGAAACACCATATATTTT
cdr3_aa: CASSYSTGRGNTIYF

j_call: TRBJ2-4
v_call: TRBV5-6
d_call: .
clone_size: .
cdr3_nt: TGTGCCAGCAGCTTGGCTACAGGTAACATTCAGTACTTC
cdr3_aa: CASSLATGNIQYF

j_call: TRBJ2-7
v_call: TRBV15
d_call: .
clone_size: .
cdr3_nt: TGTGCCACCAGCGGGGGCGACAACTACGAGCAGTACTTC
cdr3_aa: CATSGGDNYEQYF

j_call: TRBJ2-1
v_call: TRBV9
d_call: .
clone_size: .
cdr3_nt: TGTGCCAGCAGCGTAGCGGGGGGCTTCCACGTCTCCTACAATGAGCAGTTCTTC
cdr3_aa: CASSVAGGFHVSYNEQFF

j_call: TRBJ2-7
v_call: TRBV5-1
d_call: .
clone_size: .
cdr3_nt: TGCGCCAGCAGCTTGTATGGGCGGGAAATCGATTACGAGCAGTACTTC
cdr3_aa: CASSLYGREIDYEQYF

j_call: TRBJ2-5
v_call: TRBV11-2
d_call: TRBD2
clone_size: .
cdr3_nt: TGTGCCAGCAGCTTATTCGCGGTAGCGGGATTTAAAGAGACCCAGTACTTC
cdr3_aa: CASSLFAVAGFKETQYF

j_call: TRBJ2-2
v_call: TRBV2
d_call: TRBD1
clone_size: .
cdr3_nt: TGTGCCAGCAGTGCCGGGACAGGGGTTTACACCGGGGAGCTGTTTTTT
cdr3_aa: CASSAGTGVYTGELFF

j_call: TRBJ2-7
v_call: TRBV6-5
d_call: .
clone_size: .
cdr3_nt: TGTGCCGTAACGCGAGGGGGAGGGTACGAGCAGTACTTC
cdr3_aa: CAVTRGGGYEQYF

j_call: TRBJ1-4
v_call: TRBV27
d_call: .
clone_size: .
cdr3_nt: TGTGCCAGCAGTCCAAGGGAGGGCCGGAATGAAAAACTGTTTTTT
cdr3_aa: CASSPREGRNEKLFF

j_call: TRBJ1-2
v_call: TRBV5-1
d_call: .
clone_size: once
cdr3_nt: TGCGCCAGCAGCTTTGGAGGATATTCAAACTATGGCTACACCTTC
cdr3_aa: CASSFGGYSNYGYTF

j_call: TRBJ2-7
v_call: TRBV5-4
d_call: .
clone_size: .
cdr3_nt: TGTGCCAGCAGCTTAGCGGCTAGCGTCGAGCAGTACTTC
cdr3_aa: CASSLAASVEQYF

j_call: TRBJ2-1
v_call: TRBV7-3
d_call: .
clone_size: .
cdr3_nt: TGTGCCAGCAGCGTAGGGGTTTGGTACAATGAGCAGTTCTTC
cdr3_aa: CASSVGVWYNEQFF

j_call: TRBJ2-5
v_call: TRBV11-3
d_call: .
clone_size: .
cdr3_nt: TGTGCCAGCAGCTTAGGACAGAGAGAGACCCAGTACTTC
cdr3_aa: CASSLGQRETQYF

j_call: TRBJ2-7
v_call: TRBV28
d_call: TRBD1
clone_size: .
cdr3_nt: TGTGCCAGCAGTTTATACGGGACAGGATTCTCCTACGAGCAGTACTTC
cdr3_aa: CASSLYGTGFSYEQYF

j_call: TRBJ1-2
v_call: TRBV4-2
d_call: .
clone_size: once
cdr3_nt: TGTGCCAGCAGCCAAGACTCTGCAGGGAACTTTAACTATGGCTACACCTTC
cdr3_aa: CASSQDSAGNFNYGYTF

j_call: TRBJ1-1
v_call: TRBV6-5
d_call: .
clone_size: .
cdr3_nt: TGTGCCAGCAGGGACACCGGGGGCACTGAAGCTTTCTTT
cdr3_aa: CASRDTGGTEAFF

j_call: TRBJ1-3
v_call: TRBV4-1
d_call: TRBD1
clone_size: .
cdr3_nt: TGCGCCAGCAGCGATAGGGACAGAGGAAACACCATATATTTT
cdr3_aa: CASSDRDRGNTIYF

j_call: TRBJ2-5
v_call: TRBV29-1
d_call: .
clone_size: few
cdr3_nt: TGCAGCGTCACCGTTGGAGGGGTTGGGACCCAGTACTTC
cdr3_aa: CSVTVGGVGTQYF

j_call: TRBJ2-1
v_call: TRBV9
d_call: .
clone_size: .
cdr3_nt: TGTGCCAGCAGCGTAGCTACCGGGAACCCTACCTACAATGAGCAGTTCTTC
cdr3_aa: CASSVATGNPTYNEQFF

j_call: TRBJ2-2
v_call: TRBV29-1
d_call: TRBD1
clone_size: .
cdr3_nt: TGCAGCGTTGTATCGACAGGGGGCGGCGTCCCGAGTAACACCGGGGAGCTGTTTTTT
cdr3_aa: CSVVSTGGGVPSNTGELFF

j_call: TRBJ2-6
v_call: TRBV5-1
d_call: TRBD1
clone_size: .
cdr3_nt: TGCGCCAGCAGCACGTACAGGGGTCAGGGTGTAGGGGCCAACGTCCTGACTTTC
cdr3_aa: CASSTYRGQGVGANVLTF

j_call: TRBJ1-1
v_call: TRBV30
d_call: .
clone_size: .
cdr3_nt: TGTGCCTGGAGTGTTCGGGGGAGTTGGACAACCTTTTTAAACACTGAAGCTTTCTTT
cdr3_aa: CAWSVRGSWTTFLNTEAFF

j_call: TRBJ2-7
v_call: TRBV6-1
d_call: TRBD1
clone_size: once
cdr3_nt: TGTGCCAGCAGTGAAGCTTACAGGGGGCCCGAGCAGTACTTC
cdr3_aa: CASSEAYRGPEQYF

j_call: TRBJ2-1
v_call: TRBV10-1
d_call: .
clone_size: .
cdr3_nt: TGCGCCAGCAGTGACCCTGGAGCGAATGATTACAATGAGCAGTTCTTC
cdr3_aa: CASSDPGANDYNEQFF

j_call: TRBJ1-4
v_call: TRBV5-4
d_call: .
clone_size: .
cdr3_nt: TGTGCCAGCAGCCAAAAGGGCAGGGGAGCTGAAAAACTGTTTTTT
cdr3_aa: CASSQKGRGAEKLFF

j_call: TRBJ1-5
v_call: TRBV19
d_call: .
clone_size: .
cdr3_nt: TGTGCCAGTAGTCTATTCTGGAGGGGAGAAAGCAATCAGCCCCAGCATTTT
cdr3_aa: CASSLFWRGESNQPQHF

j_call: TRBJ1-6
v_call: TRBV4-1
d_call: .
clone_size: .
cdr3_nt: TGCGCCAGCAGCCAAGAGCGGTTCGCTAATTCACCCCTCCACTTT
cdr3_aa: CASSQERFANSPLHF

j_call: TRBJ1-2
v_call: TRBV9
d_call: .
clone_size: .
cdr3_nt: TGTGCCAGCAGCGCCTCTCTTTTATCGCCGACAAATACTAACTATGGCTACACCTTC
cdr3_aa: CASSASLLSPTNTNYGYTF

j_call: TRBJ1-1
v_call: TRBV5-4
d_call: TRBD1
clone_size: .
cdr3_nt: TGTGCCAGCAGCTTACAACAGGGGGGTAACACTGAAGCTTTCTTT
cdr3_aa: CASSLQQGGNTEAFF

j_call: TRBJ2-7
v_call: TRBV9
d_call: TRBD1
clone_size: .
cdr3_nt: TGTGCCAGCACCCGGGGACAGCGAGCCTACGAGCAGTACTTC
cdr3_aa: CASTRGQRAYEQYF

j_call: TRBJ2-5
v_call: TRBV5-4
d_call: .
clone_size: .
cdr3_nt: TGTGCCAGCAGCTTGCGCGAAGAGACCCAGTACTTC
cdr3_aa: CASSLREETQYF

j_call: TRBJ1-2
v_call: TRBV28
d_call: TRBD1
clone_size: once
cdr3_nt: TGTGCCAGCAGTCCGTTAAGGACAGGCTTCTATGGCTACACCTTC
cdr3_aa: CASSPLRTGFYGYTF

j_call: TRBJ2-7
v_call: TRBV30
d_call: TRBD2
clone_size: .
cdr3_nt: TGTGCCCGCAGCGGGGACCTTTCCTACGAGCAGTACTTC
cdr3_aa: CARSGDLSYEQYF

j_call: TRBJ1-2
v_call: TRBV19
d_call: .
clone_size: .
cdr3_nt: TGTGCCAGTAGTATAGGCCAGTTGCTTGGCTACACCTTC
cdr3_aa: CASSIGQLLGYTF

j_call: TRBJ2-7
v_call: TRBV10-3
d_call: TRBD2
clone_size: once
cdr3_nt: TGTGCCGGGGGGCGGGGGGACTCCTACGAGCAGTACTTC
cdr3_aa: CAGGRGDSYEQYF

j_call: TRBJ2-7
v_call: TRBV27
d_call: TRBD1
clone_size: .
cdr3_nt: TGTGCCAGCAGTTCTCGGGACAGGGGTGGGGAGCAGTACTTC
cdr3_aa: CASSSRDRGGEQYF

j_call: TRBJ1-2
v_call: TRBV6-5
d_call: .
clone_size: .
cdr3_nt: TGTGCCAGCAGTTACAGGGCGGGGGGCTACACCTTC
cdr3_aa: CASSYRAGGYTF

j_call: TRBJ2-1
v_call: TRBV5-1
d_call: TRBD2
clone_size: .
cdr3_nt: TGCGCCAGCAGCCCCGAGGGCGGGAGGGGGAATGAGCAGTTCTTC
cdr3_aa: CASSPEGGRGNEQFF

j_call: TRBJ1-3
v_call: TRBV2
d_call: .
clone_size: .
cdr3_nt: TGTGCCAGCAGGCCAGGGTCGAACACCATATATTTT
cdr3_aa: CASRPGSNTIYF

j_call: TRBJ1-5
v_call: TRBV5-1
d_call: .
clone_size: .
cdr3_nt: TGCGCCAGCAGCCCCGACAGACCTGATCAGCCCCAGCATTTT
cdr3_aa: CASSPDRPDQPQHF